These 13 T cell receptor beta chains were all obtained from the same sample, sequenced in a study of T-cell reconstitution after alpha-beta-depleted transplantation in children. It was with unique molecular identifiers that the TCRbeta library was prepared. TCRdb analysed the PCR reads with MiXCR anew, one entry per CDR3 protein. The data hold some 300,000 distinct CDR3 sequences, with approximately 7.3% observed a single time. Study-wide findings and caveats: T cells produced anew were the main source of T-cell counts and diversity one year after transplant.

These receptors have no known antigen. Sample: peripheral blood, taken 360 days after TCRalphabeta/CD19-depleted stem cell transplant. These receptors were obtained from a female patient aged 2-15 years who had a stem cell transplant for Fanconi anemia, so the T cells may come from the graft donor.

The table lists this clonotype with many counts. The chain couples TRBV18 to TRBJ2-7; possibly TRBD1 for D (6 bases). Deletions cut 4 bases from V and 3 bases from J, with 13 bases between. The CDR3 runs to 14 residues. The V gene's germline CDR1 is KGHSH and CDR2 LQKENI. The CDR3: CASSQSGQNYEQYF. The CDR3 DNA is TGTGCCAGCTCACAATCGGGACAAAACTACGAGCAGTACTTC.

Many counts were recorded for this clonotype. CDR3 loop: CASVDQGGGFADTQYF. The CDR3 DNA reads TGCGCCAGCGTAGACCAGGGGGGTGGGTTCGCAGATACGCAGTATTTT. The chain carries TRBV5-1 and TRBJ2-3; the D gene is possibly TRBD1 (7 bases). V was clipped by 7 bases and J by 4 bases, with 22 bases between them. The CDR3 is 16 residues long. In germline, CDR1 is SGHRS, CDR2 YFSETQ.

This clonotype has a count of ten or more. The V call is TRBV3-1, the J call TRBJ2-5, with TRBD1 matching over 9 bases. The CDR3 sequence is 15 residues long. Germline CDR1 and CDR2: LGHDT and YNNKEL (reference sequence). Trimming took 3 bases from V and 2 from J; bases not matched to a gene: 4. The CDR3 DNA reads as TGTGCCAGCAGCCATCCTGGACAGGGGCAAGAGACCCAGTACTTC. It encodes CASSHPGQGQETQYF.

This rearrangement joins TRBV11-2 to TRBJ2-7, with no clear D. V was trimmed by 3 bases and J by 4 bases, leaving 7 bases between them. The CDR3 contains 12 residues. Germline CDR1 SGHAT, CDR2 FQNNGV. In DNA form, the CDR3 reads TGTGCCAGCAGCTTTAACCCGTACGAGCAGTACTTC. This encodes CASSFNPYEQYF.

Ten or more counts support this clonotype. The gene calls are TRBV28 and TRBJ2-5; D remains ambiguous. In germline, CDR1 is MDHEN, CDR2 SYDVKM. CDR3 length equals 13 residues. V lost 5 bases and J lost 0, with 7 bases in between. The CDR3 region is CASSPYNQETQYF. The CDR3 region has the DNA TGTGCCAGCAGTCCGTATAACCAAGAGACCCAGTACTTC.

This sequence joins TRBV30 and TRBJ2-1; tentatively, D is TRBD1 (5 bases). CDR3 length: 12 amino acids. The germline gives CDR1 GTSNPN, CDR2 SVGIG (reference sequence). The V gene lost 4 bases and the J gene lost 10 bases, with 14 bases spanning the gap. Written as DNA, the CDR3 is TGTGCCTGGAATGATGGGGCGCGGGAGCAGTTCTTC. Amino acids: CAWNDGAREQFF.

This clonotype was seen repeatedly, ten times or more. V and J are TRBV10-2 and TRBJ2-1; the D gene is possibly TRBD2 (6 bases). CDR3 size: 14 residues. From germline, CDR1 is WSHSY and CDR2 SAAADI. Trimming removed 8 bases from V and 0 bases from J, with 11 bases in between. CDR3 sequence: CASQIAVSYNEQFF. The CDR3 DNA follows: TGCGCCAGCCAAATAGCGGTCTCCTACAATGAGCAGTTCTTC.

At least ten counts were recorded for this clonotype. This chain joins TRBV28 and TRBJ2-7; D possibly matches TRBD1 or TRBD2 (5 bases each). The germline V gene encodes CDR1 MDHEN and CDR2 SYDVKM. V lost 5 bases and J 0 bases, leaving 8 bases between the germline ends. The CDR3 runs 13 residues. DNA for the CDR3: TGTGCCAGCAGTCCCGGGGCCTCCTACGAGCAGTACGTC. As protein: CASSPGASYEQYV.

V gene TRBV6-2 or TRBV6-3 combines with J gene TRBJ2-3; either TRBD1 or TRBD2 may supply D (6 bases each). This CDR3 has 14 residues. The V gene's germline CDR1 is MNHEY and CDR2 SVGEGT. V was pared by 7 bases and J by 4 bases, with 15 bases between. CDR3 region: CASTSRGAADTQYF. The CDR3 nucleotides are TGTGCCAGCACCTCGAGGGGGGCGGCAGATACGCAGTATTTT.

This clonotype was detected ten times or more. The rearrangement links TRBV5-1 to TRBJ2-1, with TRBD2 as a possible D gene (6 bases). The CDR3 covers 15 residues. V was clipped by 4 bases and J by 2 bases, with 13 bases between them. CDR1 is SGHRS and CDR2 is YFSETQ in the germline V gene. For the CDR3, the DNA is TGCGCCAGCAGCCCACTAGCAATCCCCTACAATGAGCAGTTCTTC. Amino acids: CASSPLAIPYNEQFF.

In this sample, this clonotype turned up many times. This chain's CDR3 is CASTSGRAVDEQFF. The CDR3 DNA follows: TGTGCCAGCACCAGCGGGAGGGCCGTAGATGAGCAGTTCTTC. The chain recombines TRBV2 with TRBJ2-1; 10 bases are a match to TRBD2. V was pared by 7 bases and J by 8 bases, with 8 bases of the junction left unmatched. There are 14 residues in the CDR3. Germline V gene lookup returns CDR1 SNHLY and CDR2 FYNNEI.

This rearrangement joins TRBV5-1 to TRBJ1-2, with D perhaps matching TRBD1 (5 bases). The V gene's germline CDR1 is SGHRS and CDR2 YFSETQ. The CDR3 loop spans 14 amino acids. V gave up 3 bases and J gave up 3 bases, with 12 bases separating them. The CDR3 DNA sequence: TGCGCCAGCAGCTCACCGGGGGAGGACTATGGCTACACCTTC. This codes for CASSSPGEDYGYTF. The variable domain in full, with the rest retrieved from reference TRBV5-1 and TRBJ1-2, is KAGVTQTPRYLIKTRGQQVTLSCSPISGHRSVSWYQQTPGQGLQFLFEYFSETQRNKGNFPGRFSGRQFSNSRSEMNVSTLELGDSALYLCASSSPGEDYGYTFGSGTRLTVV.

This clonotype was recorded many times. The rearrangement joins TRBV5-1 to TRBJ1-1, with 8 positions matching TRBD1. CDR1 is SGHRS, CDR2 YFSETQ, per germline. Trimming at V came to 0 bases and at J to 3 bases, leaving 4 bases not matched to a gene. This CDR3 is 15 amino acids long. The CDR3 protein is CASSLAPTGDTEAFF. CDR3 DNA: TGCGCCAGCAGCTTGGCCCCGACAGGGGACACTGAAGCTTTCTTT.